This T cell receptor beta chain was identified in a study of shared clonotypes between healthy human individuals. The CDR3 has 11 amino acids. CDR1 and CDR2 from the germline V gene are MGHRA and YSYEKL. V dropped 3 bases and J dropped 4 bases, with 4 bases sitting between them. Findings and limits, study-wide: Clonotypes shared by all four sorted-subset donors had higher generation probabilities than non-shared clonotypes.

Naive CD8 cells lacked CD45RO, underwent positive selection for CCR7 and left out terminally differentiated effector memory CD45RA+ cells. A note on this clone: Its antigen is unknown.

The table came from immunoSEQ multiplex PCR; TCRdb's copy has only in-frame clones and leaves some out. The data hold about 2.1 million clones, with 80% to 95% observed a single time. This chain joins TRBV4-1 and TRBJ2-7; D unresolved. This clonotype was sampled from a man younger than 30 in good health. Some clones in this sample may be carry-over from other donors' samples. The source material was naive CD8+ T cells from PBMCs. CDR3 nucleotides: TGCGCCAGCAGCCACGGATACGAGCAGTACTTC. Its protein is CASSHGYEQYF.